This note documents a single TCR beta chain sequence. These data come from a study of blood T cell repertoires in COVID-19. In the study overall: Italy, Spain and the United States were the sources of the convalescent and acute COVID-19 samples. PBMCs, B-cell-depleted T cells, or T cells were the source of the cDNA or gDNA that made up the material.

Those who participated ranged in age from roughly 18 to 90 years and resided in about two dozen US areas. Assignment of participants to cohorts was predicated upon participant-reported clinical history. This CDR3 spans 14 amino acids. V was clipped by 8 bases and J by 2 bases, with 12 bases between them. Germline CDR1 MDHEN, CDR2 SYDVKM. The repertoire was sequenced with immunoSEQ multiplex PCR; TCRdb's copy has only in-frame clones and lacks some. In the table there are about 200,000 clones, about 90% of which are singletons. Sequenced input: PBMCs or T cells enriched from blood (not recorded which). The source is a woman between 25 and 40 years old with acute COVID-19. V usage is TRBV28 and J usage is TRBJ1-4; D unresolved. The CDR3 here is CASAAAGTNEKLFF. CDR3 nucleotides: TGTGCCAGCGCGGCGGCGGGGACTAATGAAAAACTGTTTTTT.